This is a list of T cell receptor beta chains from one sample in a study of PD-1 blockade in classical Hodgkin lymphoma. TCRdb's table, derived via immunoSEQ multiplex PCR, lists solely in-frame clones and lacks some. The table has approximately 70,000 clones, just over 90% seen once. The sample was peripheral blood mononuclear cells (PBMCs), taken at baseline. The origin of the receptors is a human donor with classical Hodgkin lymphoma. The CDR3 runs from the conserved cysteine through the conserved F or W. Fields, in order: clone size, V gene, J gene, D gene, CDR3 protein, CDR3 DNA. A D gene is named only where the DNA matches it firmly. Clone size is given for some rows only: seen once, a few or many times, or a class if the clone is expanded.

size: -; V: TRBV19; J: TRBJ1-2; D: -; CDR3: CASSILSGLPYGYTF; DNA: TGTGCCAGTAGTATATTATCCGGCCTTCCCTATGGCTACACCTTC
size: -; V: TRBV9; J: TRBJ1-5; D: -; CDR3: CASSVAGWGDQPQHF; DNA: TGTGCCAGCAGCGTAGCAGGGTGGGGCGATCAGCCCCAGCATTTT
size: -; V: TRBV19; J: TRBJ2-3; D: -; CDR3: CASSTQGLGLDTQYF; DNA: TGTGCCAGTAGTACCCAGGGCTTAGGGTTGGATACGCAGTATTTT
size: -; V: TRBV10-3; J: TRBJ2-1; D: TRBD1; CDR3: CAISGDRDRGLEQFF; DNA: TGTGCCATCAGTGGCGACCGGGACAGGGGGCTGGAGCAGTTCTTC
size: -; V: TRBV2; J: TRBJ2-1; D: TRBD2; CDR3: CASTLLRYSGTGFHNEQFF; DNA: TGTGCCAGCACCCTACTCAGGTATAGCGGGACTGGTTTCCACAATGAGCAGTTCTTC
size: -; V: TRBV18; J: TRBJ2-7; D: -; CDR3: CASSEAEAYEQYF; DNA: TGTGCCAGCTCTGAAGCGGAGGCCTACGAGCAGTACTTC
size: -; V: TRBV18; J: TRBJ2-7; D: TRBD2; CDR3: CASSPVELAGGPHEQYF; DNA: TGTGCCAGCTCACCAGTGGAACTAGCGGGAGGGCCCCACGAGCAGTACTTC
size: -; V: TRBV2; J: TRBJ2-7; D: -; CDR3: CASGPSSEQYF; DNA: TGTGCCAGCGGCCCTAGTAGCGAGCAGTACTTC
size: -; V: TRBV7-2; J: TRBJ2-2; D: -; CDR3: CASSLGRVVRRGNTGELFF; DNA: TGTGCCAGCAGCTTAGGACGGGTAGTTCGGCGAGGGAACACCGGGGAGCTGTTTTTT
size: -; V: TRBV5-6; J: TRBJ2-7; D: -; CDR3: CASSLSRQNYEQYF; DNA: TGTGCCAGCAGCTTGTCCCGACAGAACTACGAGCAGTACTTC
size: -; V: TRBV25-1; J: TRBJ2-3; D: TRBD1; CDR3: CASSDHRGPQYF; DNA: TGTGCCAGCAGTGATCACAGGGGACCGCAGTATTTT
size: -; V: TRBV15; J: TRBJ2-3; D: -; CDR3: CATSRDGLTSTDTQYF; DNA: TGTGCCACCAGCAGAGACGGACTTACTAGCACAGATACGCAGTATTTT
size: -; V: TRBV12-5; J: TRBJ1-5; D: TRBD1; CDR3: CASGLPTGIGGQPQHF; DNA: TGTGCTAGTGGGCTACCGACAGGGATTGGTGGTCAGCCCCAGCATTTT
size: -; V: TRBV5-4; J: TRBJ2-5; D: TRBD2; CDR3: CASSAAGTSGSETQYF; DNA: TGTGCCAGCAGCGCGGCCGGGACTAGCGGCTCAGAGACCCAGTACTTC
size: -; V: TRBV7-9; J: TRBJ2-7; D: TRBD1; CDR3: CASQGVAYEQYF; DNA: TGTGCCAGCCAGGGGGTAGCTTACGAGCAGTACTTC
size: -; V: TRBV18; J: TRBJ2-2; D: TRBD2; CDR3: CASSESGGNTGELFF; DNA: TGTGCCAGCTCTGAAAGCGGGGGAAACACCGGGGAGCTGTTTTTT
size: -; V: TRBV25-1; J: TRBJ2-7; D: -; CDR3: CASSDGSSGYEQYF; DNA: TGTGCCAGCAGTGATGGCAGTAGTGGCTACGAGCAGTACTTC
size: -; V: TRBV6-1; J: TRBJ2-7; D: -; CDR3: CMLEGGAYEQYF; DNA: TGCATGTTGGAGGGTGGGGCATACGAGCAGTACTTC
size: few; V: TRBV2; J: TRBJ1-5; D: -; CDR3: CASRGRADQPQHF; DNA: TGTGCCAGCAGGGGGCGCGCTGATCAGCCCCAGCATTTT
size: -; V: TRBV6-5; J: TRBJ1-3; D: TRBD1; CDR3: CASSYSSRGAGNTIYF; DNA: TGTGCCAGCAGTTACTCGAGCAGGGGGGCTGGAAACACCATATATTTT
size: -; V: TRBV18; J: TRBJ1-5; D: TRBD1; CDR3: CASSPDRGGNQPQHF; DNA: TGTGCCAGCTCACCGGACAGGGGAGGCAATCAGCCCCAGCATTTT
size: -; V: TRBV6-5; J: TRBJ2-5; D: -; CDR3: CASSYFDSFGTQYF; DNA: TGTGCCAGCAGTTACTTTGACAGTTTTGGGACCCAGTACTTC
size: -; V: TRBV11-3; J: TRBJ2-7; D: TRBD2; CDR3: CASSEAGEQYF; DNA: TGTGCCAGCAGCGAAGCGGGGGAGCAGTACTTC
size: -; V: TRBV5-1; J: TRBJ2-3; D: TRBD2; CDR3: CASSPRGAGTDTQYF; DNA: TGCGCCAGCAGCCCGCGGGGGGCCGGCACAGATACGCAGTATTTT
size: -; V: TRBV21-1; J: TRBJ1-5; D: -; CDR3: CASSKTIANQPQHF; DNA: TGTGCCAGCAGCAAGACCATTGCCAATCAGCCCCAGCATTTT
size: -; V: TRBV7-2; J: TRBJ2-3; D: -; CDR3: CASSSLGLSTDTQYF; DNA: TGTGCCAGCAGCTCGCTTGGGCTTAGCACAGATACGCAGTATTTT
size: once; V: TRBV11-2; J: TRBJ2-7; D: -; CDR3: CASSSTAYEQYF; DNA: TGTGCCAGCAGCTCGACAGCCTACGAGCAGTACTTC
size: -; V: TRBV29-1; J: TRBJ1-4; D: -; CDR3: CSVGQINEKLFF; DNA: TGCAGCGTGGGACAAATTAATGAAAAACTGTTTTTT
size: -; V: TRBV27; J: TRBJ2-7; D: -; CDR3: CASSPLGFHEQYF; DNA: TGTGCCAGCAGTCCGTTGGGGTTCCACGAGCAGTACTTC
size: -; V: TRBV6-4; J: TRBJ1-5; D: -; CDR3: CASSVEIRQPQHF; DNA: TGTGCCAGCAGTGTAGAGATTAGACAGCCCCAGCATTTT
size: -; V: TRBV27; J: TRBJ2-3; D: -; CDR3: CASSSTFTDTQYF; DNA: TGTGCCAGCAGTTCCACATTCACAGATACGCAGTATTTT
size: -; V: TRBV20-1; J: TRBJ2-2; D: -; CDR3: CSAKNGELFF; DNA: TGCAGTGCTAAGAACGGGGAGCTGTTTTTT
size: -; V: TRBV15; J: TRBJ2-3; D: -; CDR3: CATSRDPMGGSTDTQYF; DNA: TGTGCCACCAGCAGAGATCCCATGGGGGGAAGCACAGATACGCAGTATTTT
size: few; V: TRBV27; J: TRBJ2-7; D: TRBD1; CDR3: CASSRGTGGFEQYF; DNA: TGTGCCAGCAGTCGCGGGACAGGGGGCTTCGAGCAGTACTTC
size: -; V: TRBV30; J: TRBJ1-1; D: TRBD1; CDR3: CAGKGQERVTEAFF; DNA: TGTGCCGGGAAAGGACAGGAGAGGGTGACTGAAGCTTTCTTT
size: -; V: TRBV7-2; J: TRBJ1-1; D: -; CDR3: CASSRSQGNTEAFF; DNA: TGTGCCAGCAGCCGATCACAGGGGAACACTGAAGCTTTCTTT
size: -; V: TRBV7-9; J: TRBJ1-2; D: -; CDR3: CASSLVLDLPYGYTF; DNA: TGTGCCAGCAGCTTAGTCCTCGACCTCCCCTATGGCTACACCTTC
size: -; V: TRBV27; J: TRBJ2-3; D: -; CDR3: CASSLVGGTDTQYF; DNA: TGTGCCAGCAGTTTAGTGGGGGGCACAGATACGCAGTATTTT
size: -; V: TRBV19; J: TRBJ2-5; D: -; CDR3: CASSIDLYEGQGETQYF; DNA: TGTGCCAGTAGTATAGACCTATATGAGGGGCAGGGGGAGACCCAGTACTTC
size: -; V: TRBV7-3; J: TRBJ2-2; D: -; CDR3: CASSRENGELFF; DNA: TGTGCCAGCAGCCGAGAGAACGGGGAGCTGTTTTTT
size: -; V: TRBV19; J: TRBJ2-4; D: -; CDR3: CASKTQEENIQYF; DNA: TGTGCCAGTAAGACCCAAGAGGAAAACATTCAGTACTTC
size: -; V: TRBV7-9; J: TRBJ2-1; D: TRBD2; CDR3: CASTGTSGDNEQFF; DNA: TGTGCCAGCACCGGGACTAGCGGGGACAATGAGCAGTTCTTC
size: -; V: TRBV14; J: TRBJ2-7; D: -; CDR3: CASSQESWRPYEQYF; DNA: TGTGCCAGCAGCCAAGAGTCATGGAGACCCTACGAGCAGTACTTC
size: -; V: TRBV12-5; J: TRBJ2-3; D: -; CDR3: CASGSIDTQYF; DNA: TGTGCTAGTGGTTCTATCGATACGCAGTATTTT
size: -; V: TRBV19; J: TRBJ1-5; D: TRBD1; CDR3: CASSGQGGNQPQHF; DNA: TGTGCCAGTAGCGGACAGGGTGGCAATCAGCCCCAGCATTTT
size: once; V: TRBV30; J: TRBJ2-7; D: TRBD1; CDR3: CAWSDGRTGGTRRYF; DNA: TGTGCCTGGAGCGACGGGAGAACAGGGGGCACCCGACGGTACTTC
size: -; V: TRBV7-6; J: TRBJ1-2; D: -; CDR3: CASSLTVQSLYGYTF; DNA: TGTGCCAGCAGCTTAACTGTGCAGTCGCTCTATGGCTACACCTTC
size: once; V: TRBV5-6; J: TRBJ1-4; D: -; CDR3: CASRDGINEKLFF; DNA: TGTGCCAGCAGGGACGGAATTAATGAAAAACTGTTTTTT
size: -; V: TRBV10-3; J: TRBJ1-3; D: -; CDR3: CAISPAMGLDRRTIYF; DNA: TGTGCCATCAGCCCAGCCATGGGCCTTGACCGGCGGACCATATATTTT
size: once; V: TRBV7-9; J: TRBJ2-2; D: -; CDR3: CASTLPDPLASGELFF; DNA: TGTGCCAGCACCCTACCCGACCCCCTAGCGTCCGGGGAGCTGTTTTTT
size: -; V: TRBV4-3; J: TRBJ1-4; D: TRBD1; CDR3: CASSPRTGEKLFF; DNA: TGCGCCAGCAGCCCGAGGACAGGAGAAAAACTGTTTTTT